The next 11 T cell receptor beta chains were all read from a single sample in a study of blood T cell repertoires in COVID-19. TCRdb's table, derived via immunoSEQ multiplex PCR, lists solely in-frame clones and lacks some. The sample lists around 100,000 clones; 82% were seen once. The specimen was peripheral blood. Receptors originate from a man between 65 and 85 years old with acute or convalescent COVID-19.

The chain combines TRBV6-5 with TRBJ1-3; unclear D gene. The V gene lost 7 bases and the J gene lost 9 bases, with 13 bases spanning the gap. Germline-derived CDR1 and CDR2 are MNHEY and SVGAGI. This CDR3 spans 12 amino acids. The CDR3 sequence is CASTTVFGTIYF. CDR3 DNA sequence: TGTGCCAGCACCACAGTCTTCGGCACCATATATTTT.

The chain is built from TRBV13 and TRBJ2-2, with 8 positions matching TRBD2. The CDR3 runs to 15 residues. V dropped 3 bases and J dropped 6; count of bases not matched to a gene: 6. CDR1 and CDR2 from the germline V gene are PRHDT and FYEKMQ (reference sequence). As DNA, the CDR3 is TGTGCCAGCAGCTTGGGACTAGGGGTCGCCGGGGAGCTGTTTTTT. Encoded protein: CASSLGLGVAGELFF.

The genes are TRBV19 and TRBJ2-5, with TRBD1 matching 10 bases. V lost 7 bases to trimming and J lost 0 bases; unmatched junction nucleotides: 11. The CDR3 has 17 residues. Germline V gene sequence: CDR1 LNHDA, CDR2 SQIVND (reference sequence). The DNA for the CDR3 is TGTGCCAGTACCACTCGGGGGACAGGGGCATACCAAGAGACCCAGTACTTC. This sequence encodes CASTTRGTGAYQETQYF.

The chain joins TRBV6-2 or TRBV6-3 to TRBJ1-5; a weak D match, TRBD1 (6 bases). The V end was cut by 4 bases, the J end by 2 bases, with 12 bases between. Per germline, CDR1 MNHEY and CDR2 SVGEGT. CDR3 length equals 15 residues. CDR3 nucleotides: TGTGCCAGCAGTTTAGGGGGATTGGGCAATCAGCCCCAGCATTTT. This codes for CASSLGGLGNQPQHF.

This clone was seen once. The rearrangement joins TRBV27 to TRBJ1-1; 9 bases match TRBD1. Trimming at V came to 5 bases and at J to 4 bases, leaving 11 bases not matched to a gene. Germline lookup yields CDR1 MNHEY and CDR2 SMNVEV (reference sequence). The CDR3 totals 16 residues. CDR3: CASSPLRDRVGTEAFF. The CDR3 nucleotides are TGTGCCAGCAGTCCCTTAAGGGACAGGGTTGGCACTGAAGCTTTCTTT.

The V call is TRBV5-5, the J call TRBJ2-7; D perhaps matches TRBD2 (5 bases). V lost 0 bases to trimming and J lost 2 bases, with 12 bases between them. Germline loops: CDR1 SGHKS, CDR2 YYEKEE (reference sequence). There are 15 residues in the CDR3. Here the CDR3 reads CASSLELFGTYEQYF. Here the CDR3 DNA reads TGTGCCAGCAGCTTGGAATTATTCGGGACCTACGAGCAGTACTTC.

This clone was seen just once. The chain recombines TRBV9 with TRBJ2-5, with 10 bases aligning to TRBD1. CDR3 size: 14 residues. J was trimmed by 5 bases and V by 0 bases; bases with no gene match: 1. The germline CDR1 and CDR2 sequences are SGDLS and YYNGEE. The CDR3 sequence is CASSVAGQGETQYF. The CDR3 DNA reads TGTGCCAGCAGCGTAGCGGGACAGGGGGAGACCCAGTACTTC.

The chain links TRBV18 to TRBJ1-1; D is possibly TRBD1 (6 bases). This CDR3 is 13 amino acids long. Germline V CDR1 and CDR2: KGHSH, LQKENI. V gave up 5 bases and J gave up 5 bases, with 12 bases separating them. This CDR3 reads CASSEGQVTEAFF. The DNA of the CDR3 is TGTGCCAGCTCAGAGGGACAAGTGACTGAAGCTTTCTTT.

The rearrangement joins TRBV5-4 to TRBJ1-4; a possible D gene is TRBD1 (6 bases). The CDR3 is made up of 13 amino acids. With 4 bases removed from V and 6 bases from J, the gap between germline ends came to 10 bases. The V gene's germline CDR1 is SGHNT and CDR2 YYREEE (reference sequence). The CDR3 DNA reads as TGTGCCAGCAGCCCCAACAGGGATGAAAAACTGTTTTTT. This encodes CASSPNRDEKLFF.

The V call is TRBV28, the J call TRBJ1-5, with D unresolved. Trimming took off 6 bases at V and 7 bases at J, with 13 bases between the two ends. There are 13 residues in the CDR3. CDR1 and CDR2 from the germline V gene are MDHEN and SYDVKM. CDR3 DNA: TGTGCCAGCAGGAAGGAGGGCGGACAGCCCCAGCATTTT. Translation gives CASRKEGGQPQHF.

The rearrangement uses TRBV5-1 and TRBJ2-3; 9 positions match TRBD2. The CDR3 sequence is 16 residues long. In germline, CDR1 is SGHRS, CDR2 YFSETQ. The trim removed 0 bases at V and 6 bases at J, leaving 8 bases unmatched. The CDR3 DNA reads as TGCGCCAGCAGCTTGGGACTAGCGGCATGGGGGGATACGCAGTATTTT. This encodes CASSLGLAAWGDTQYF. The full variable domain, rest sourced from reference TRBV5-1 and TRBJ2-3, is KAGVTQTPRYLIKTRGQQVTLSCSPISGHRSVSWYQQTPGQGLQFLFEYFSETQRNKGNFPGRFSGRQFSNSRSEMNVSTLELGDSALYLCASSLGLAAWGDTQYFGPGTRLTVL.